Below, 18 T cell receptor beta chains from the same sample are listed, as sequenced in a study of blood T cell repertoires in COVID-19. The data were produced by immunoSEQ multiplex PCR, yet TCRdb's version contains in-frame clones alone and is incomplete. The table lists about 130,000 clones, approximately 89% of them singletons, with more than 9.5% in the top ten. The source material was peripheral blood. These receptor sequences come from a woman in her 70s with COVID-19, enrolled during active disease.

DNA for the CDR3: TGTGCCACCCAGGACAGGGGGCACAATCAGCCCCAGCATTTT. Residues: CATQDRGHNQPQHF. V and J are TRBV19 and TRBJ1-5; 11 bases match TRBD1. Germline loops: CDR1 LNHDA, CDR2 SQIVND (reference sequence). The V gene end was trimmed by 10 bases and the J gene end by 3 bases; junction bases not matched to a gene: 5. The CDR3 consists of 14 residues.

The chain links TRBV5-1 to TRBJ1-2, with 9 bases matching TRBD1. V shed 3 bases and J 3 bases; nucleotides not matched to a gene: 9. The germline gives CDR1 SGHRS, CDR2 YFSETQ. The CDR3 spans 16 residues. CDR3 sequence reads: CASSSGQGLRDYGYTF. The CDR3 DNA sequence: TGCGCCAGCAGCTCGGGACAGGGACTAAGGGACTATGGCTACACCTTC.

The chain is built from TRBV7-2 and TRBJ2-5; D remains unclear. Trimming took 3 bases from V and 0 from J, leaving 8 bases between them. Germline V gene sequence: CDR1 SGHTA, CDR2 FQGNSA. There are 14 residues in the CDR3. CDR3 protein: CASSFGLYQETQYF. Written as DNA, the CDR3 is TGTGCCAGCAGCTTTGGGCTGTACCAAGAGACCCAGTACTTC.

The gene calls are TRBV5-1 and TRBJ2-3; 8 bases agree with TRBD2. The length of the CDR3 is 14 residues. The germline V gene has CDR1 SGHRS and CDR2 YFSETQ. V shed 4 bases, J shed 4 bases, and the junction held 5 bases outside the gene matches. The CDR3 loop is CASSTGTRADTQYF. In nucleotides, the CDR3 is TGCGCCAGCAGCACCGGGACTAGAGCAGATACGCAGTATTTT.

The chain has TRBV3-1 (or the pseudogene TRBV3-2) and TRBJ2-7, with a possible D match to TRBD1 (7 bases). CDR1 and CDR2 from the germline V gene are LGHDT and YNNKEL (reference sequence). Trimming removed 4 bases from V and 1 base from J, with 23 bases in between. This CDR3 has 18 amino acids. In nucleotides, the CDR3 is TGTGCCAGCAGCCGTGGGGCGAGGGGGCCTGGGGGGTCCTACGAGCAGTACTTC. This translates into CASSRGARGPGGSYEQYF.

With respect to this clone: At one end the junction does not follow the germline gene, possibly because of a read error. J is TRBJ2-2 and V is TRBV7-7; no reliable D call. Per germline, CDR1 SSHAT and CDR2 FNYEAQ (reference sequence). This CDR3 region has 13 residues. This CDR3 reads CASTTPNTGELFF. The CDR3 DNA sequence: TGTGCTAGCACGACACCGAACACCGGGGAGCTGTTTTTT.

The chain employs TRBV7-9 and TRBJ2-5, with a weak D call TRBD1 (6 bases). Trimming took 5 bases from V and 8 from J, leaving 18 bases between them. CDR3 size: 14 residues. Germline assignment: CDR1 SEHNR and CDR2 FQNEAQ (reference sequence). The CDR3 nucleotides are TGTGCCAGCAGCCTCCGGGACACCGCAAAAACCCAGTACTTC. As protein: CASSLRDTAKTQYF.

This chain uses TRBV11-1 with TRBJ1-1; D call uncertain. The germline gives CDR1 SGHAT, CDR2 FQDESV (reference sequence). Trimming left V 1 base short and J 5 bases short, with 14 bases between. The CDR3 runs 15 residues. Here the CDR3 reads CASSLEGGKSTEAFF. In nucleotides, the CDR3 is TGTGCCAGCAGCTTAGAGGGAGGGAAGAGTACTGAAGCTTTCTTT.

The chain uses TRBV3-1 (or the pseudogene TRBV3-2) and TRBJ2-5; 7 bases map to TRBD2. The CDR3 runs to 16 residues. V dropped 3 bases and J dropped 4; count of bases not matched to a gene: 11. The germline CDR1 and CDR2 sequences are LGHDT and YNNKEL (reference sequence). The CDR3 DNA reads TGTGCCAGCAGCCACAGGTCCGAGCGGGGACGAGAGACCCAGTACTTC. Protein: CASSHRSERGRETQYF.

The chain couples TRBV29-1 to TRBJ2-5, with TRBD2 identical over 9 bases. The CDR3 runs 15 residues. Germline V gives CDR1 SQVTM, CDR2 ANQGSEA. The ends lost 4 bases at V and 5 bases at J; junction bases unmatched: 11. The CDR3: CSVVVAGVIGETQYF. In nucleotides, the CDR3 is TGCAGCGTTGTAGTAGCGGGGGTCATCGGGGAGACCCAGTACTTC.

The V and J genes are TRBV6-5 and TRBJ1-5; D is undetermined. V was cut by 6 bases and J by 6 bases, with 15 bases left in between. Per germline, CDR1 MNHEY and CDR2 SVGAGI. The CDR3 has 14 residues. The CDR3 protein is CASRSRVSVQPQHF. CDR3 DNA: TGTGCCAGCAGGAGCCGCGTGTCGGTTCAGCCCCAGCATTTT.

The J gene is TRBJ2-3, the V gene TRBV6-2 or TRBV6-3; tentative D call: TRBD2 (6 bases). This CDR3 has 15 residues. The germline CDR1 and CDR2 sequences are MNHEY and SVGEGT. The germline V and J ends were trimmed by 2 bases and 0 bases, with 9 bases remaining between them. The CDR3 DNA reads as TGTGCCAGCAGTTACGCGGGGTCTAGCACAGATACGCAGTATTTT. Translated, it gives CASSYAGSSTDTQYF.

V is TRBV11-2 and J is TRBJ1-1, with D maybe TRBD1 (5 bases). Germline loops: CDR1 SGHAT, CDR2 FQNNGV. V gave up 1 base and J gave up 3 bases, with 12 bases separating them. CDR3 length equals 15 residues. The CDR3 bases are TGTGCCAGCAGCTTAGGTTCATCAGGGTACACTGAAGCTTTCTTT. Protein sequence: CASSLGSSGYTEAFF.

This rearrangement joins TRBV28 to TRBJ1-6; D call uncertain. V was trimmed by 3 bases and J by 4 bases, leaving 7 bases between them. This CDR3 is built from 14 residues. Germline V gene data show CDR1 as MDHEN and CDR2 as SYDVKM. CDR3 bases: TGTGCCAGCAGTTTGAGGCAGTATAATTCACCCCTCCACTTT. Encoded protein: CASSLRQYNSPLHF.

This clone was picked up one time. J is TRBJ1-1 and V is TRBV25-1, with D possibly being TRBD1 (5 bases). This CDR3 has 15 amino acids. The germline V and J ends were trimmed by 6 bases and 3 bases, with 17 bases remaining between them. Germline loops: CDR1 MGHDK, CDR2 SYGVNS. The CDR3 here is CASRFSRVRDTEAFF. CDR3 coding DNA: TGTGCCAGCAGATTTTCCAGGGTACGGGACACTGAAGCTTTCTTT.

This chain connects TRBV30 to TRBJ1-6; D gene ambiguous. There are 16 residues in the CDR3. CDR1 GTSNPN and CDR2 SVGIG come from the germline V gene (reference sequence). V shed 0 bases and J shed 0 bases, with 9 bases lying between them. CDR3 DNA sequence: TGTGCCTGGAGTGTATGGGAGAGCTCCTATAATTCACCCCTCCACTTT. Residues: CAWSVWESSYNSPLHF.

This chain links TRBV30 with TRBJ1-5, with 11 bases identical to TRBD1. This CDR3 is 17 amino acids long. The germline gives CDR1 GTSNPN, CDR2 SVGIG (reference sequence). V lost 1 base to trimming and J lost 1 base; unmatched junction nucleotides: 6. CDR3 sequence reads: CAWSAGQGARSNQPQHF. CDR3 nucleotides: TGTGCCTGGAGTGCAGGACAGGGGGCGCGAAGCAATCAGCCCCAGCATTTT. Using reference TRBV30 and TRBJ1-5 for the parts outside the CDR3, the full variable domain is SQTIHQWPATLVQPVGSPLSLECTVEGTSNPNLYWYRQAAGRGLQLLFYSVGIGQISSEVPQNLSASRPQDRQFILSSKKLLLSDSGFYLCAWSAGQGARSNQPQHFGDGTRLSIL.

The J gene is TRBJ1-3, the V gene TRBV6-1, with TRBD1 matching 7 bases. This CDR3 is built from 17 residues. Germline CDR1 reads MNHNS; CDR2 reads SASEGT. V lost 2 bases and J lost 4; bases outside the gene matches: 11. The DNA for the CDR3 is TGTGCCAGCAGTGAATTTAGACAGGGTTATTTCGGAAACACCATATATTTT. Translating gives CASSEFRQGYFGNTIYF.